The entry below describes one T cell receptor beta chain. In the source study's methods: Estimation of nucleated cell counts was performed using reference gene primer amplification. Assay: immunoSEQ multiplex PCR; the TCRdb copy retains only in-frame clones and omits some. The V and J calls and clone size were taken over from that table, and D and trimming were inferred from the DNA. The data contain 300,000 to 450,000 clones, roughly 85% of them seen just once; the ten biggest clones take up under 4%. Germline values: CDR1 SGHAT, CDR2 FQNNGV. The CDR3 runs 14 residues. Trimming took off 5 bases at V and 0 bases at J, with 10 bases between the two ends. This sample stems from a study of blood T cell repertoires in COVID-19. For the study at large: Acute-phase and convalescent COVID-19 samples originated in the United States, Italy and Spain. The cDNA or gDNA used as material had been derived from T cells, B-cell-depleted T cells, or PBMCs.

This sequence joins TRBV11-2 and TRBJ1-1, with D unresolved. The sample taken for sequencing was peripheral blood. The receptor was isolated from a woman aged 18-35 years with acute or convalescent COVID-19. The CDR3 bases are TGTGCCAGCAGCCCCAACTTAGTGAACACTGAAGCTTTCTTT. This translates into CASSPNLVNTEAFF.